This passage covers 20 T cell receptor beta chains from one sample sequenced in a study of CD8+ T cells in alopecia areata. Extracted RNA was reverse transcribed, and the resulting cDNA served as sequencing template. Produced via immunoSEQ multiplex PCR; TCRdb's table is partial and in-frame only. The data show a few hundred thousand clones, with about 62% seen just once and around 0.84% held by the top ten. Described treatment: oral pan-JAK inhibitor, 5-10 mg twice daily. The specimen comprised CD4+ T cells sorted from blood, sampled around week 52, from a patient treated with tofacitinib. Every receptor here comes from a human donor with alopecia areata.

The chain links TRBV2 to TRBJ1-2; no clear D gene. Germline V lookup: CDR1 SNHLY, CDR2 FYNNEI. The CDR3 is 13 residues long. Trimming removed 1 base from V and 2 bases from J, with 5 bases in between. This CDR3 is CASSEVRNYGYTF. The CDR3 nucleotides are TGTGCCAGCAGTGAAGTTCGAAACTATGGCTACACCTTC.

The chain carries TRBV20-1 and TRBJ2-7; TRBD1 matches 7 bases. This CDR3 is 11 amino acids long. CDR1 DFQATT and CDR2 SNEGSKA come from the germline V gene (reference sequence). V lost 5 bases and J lost 6; bases outside the gene matches: 4. The CDR3 coding sequence is TGCAGTGCTCAACAGGGGCCCGAGCAGTACTTC. Amino acids: CSAQQGPEQYF.

The gene calls are TRBV7-8 and TRBJ2-5; no clear D. With 0 bases removed from V and 2 bases from J, the gap between germline ends came to 10 bases. The CDR3 length is 15 residues. Germline V gives CDR1 SGHVS, CDR2 FQNEAQ. CDR3 residues: CASSLAVSWQETQYF. In DNA, the CDR3 is TGTGCCAGCAGCTTAGCTGTGTCGTGGCAAGAGACCCAGTACTTC.

The table lists this clone with a count of one. V gene TRBV30 combines with J gene TRBJ1-3, with D perhaps matching TRBD1 (5 bases). This CDR3 spans 12 amino acids. Looked up from germline, CDR1 is GTSNPN and CDR2 is SVGIG (reference sequence). V was trimmed by 4 bases and J by 4 bases, leaving 8 bases between them. The CDR3 here is CAWNRLGNTIYF. DNA of the CDR3: TGTGCCTGGAACAGGCTGGGAAACACCATATATTTT.

There are a few counts of this clone. The chain carries TRBV7-2 and TRBJ1-5; TRBD1 is a possible D gene (6 bases). The CDR3 consists of 15 residues. Trimming cost V 5 bases and J 9 bases, with 20 bases left between them. Germline CDR1 reads SGHTA; CDR2 reads FQGNSA. Here the CDR3 reads CASSQDRQAPRPQHF. Here the CDR3 DNA reads TGTGCCAGCAGCCAAGATCGACAGGCTCCGCGGCCCCAGCATTTT.

The chain carries TRBV4-3 and TRBJ2-3; the match to TRBD1 covers 7 bases. Germline CDR1 reads LGHNA; CDR2 reads YSLEER. The CDR3 spans 15 residues. The trim removed 1 base at V and 3 bases at J, leaving 4 bases unmatched. CDR3 nucleotides: TGCGCCAGCAGCCAAGCCAACAGGGGAACAGATACGCAGTATTTT. It is translated as CASSQANRGTDTQYF.

J is TRBJ2-2 and V is TRBV30; D not certain. V lost 4 bases and J lost 2, with 8 bases in between. The CDR3 sequence is 13 residues long. Germline CDR1 reads GTSNPN; CDR2 reads SVGIG (reference sequence). The CDR3 DNA is TGTGCCTGGACACGGTCAAACACCGGGGAGCTGTTTTTT. Protein product: CAWTRSNTGELFF.

The genes are TRBV15 and TRBJ1-4, with D unclear. V was shortened by 1 base and J by 7 bases, with 13 bases between the two germline ends. The germline gives CDR1 LNHNV, CDR2 YYDKDF (reference sequence). The CDR3 extends over 15 amino acids. As DNA, the CDR3 is TGTGCCACCAGCAGAGGAACCCAACCTTTTGAAAAACTGTTTTTT. Amino acids: CATSRGTQPFEKLFF. Complete variable domain (other parts from reference TRBV15 and TRBJ1-4): DAMVIQNPRYQVTQFGKPVTLSCSQTLNHNVMYWYQQKSSQAPKLLFHYYDKDFNNEADTPDNFQSRRPNTSFCFLDIRSPGLGDTAMYLCATSRGTQPFEKLFFGSGTQLSVL.

This rearrangement joins TRBV30 to TRBJ2-5, with TRBD2 identical over 8 bases. Germline values: CDR1 GTSNPN, CDR2 SVGIG (reference sequence). The V gene end was trimmed by 2 bases and the J gene end by 5 bases; junction bases not matched to a gene: 4. This CDR3 region has 13 residues. CDR3 residues: CAWSTGLVETQYF. CDR3 sequence (DNA): TGTGCCTGGAGTACGGGACTAGTTGAGACCCAGTACTTC.

The gene calls are TRBV13 and TRBJ2-3; D remains ambiguous. The CDR3 runs to 13 residues. In germline, CDR1 is PRHDT, CDR2 FYEKMQ (reference sequence). The germline V and J ends were trimmed by 5 bases and 0 bases, with 6 bases remaining between them. The CDR3 region is CASSAPSTDTQYF. The CDR3 nucleotides are TGTGCCAGCAGCGCCCCTAGCACAGATACGCAGTATTTT.

This clone was found once. The rearrangement links TRBV30 to TRBJ1-5; 9 bases are shared with TRBD1. The CDR3 contains 15 residues. The germline V gene has CDR1 GTSNPN and CDR2 SVGIG (reference sequence). Trimming removed 3 bases from V and 9 bases from J; junction bases left unmatched: 12. The CDR3 DNA sequence: TGTGCCTGGAGAAACGGACAGGGGTACGTCTCGCCCCAGCATTTT. Amino acids: CAWRNGQGYVSPQHF.

V usage is TRBV6-1 and J usage is TRBJ1-1; TRBD1 is a possible D gene (6 bases). V dropped 5 bases and J dropped 0 bases, with 10 bases sitting between them. The CDR3 length is 14 residues. Germline V gene sequence: CDR1 MNHNS, CDR2 SASEGT. In nucleotides, the CDR3 is TGTGCCAGCAGTTGGGGGCCGATGAACACTGAAGCTTTCTTT. Its translation is CASSWGPMNTEAFF.

This clone was detected many times. This sequence joins TRBV10-3 and TRBJ1-5; 10 nucleotides agree with TRBD1. J was trimmed by 2 bases and V by 6 bases; bases with no gene match: 4. This CDR3 contains 15 residues. The germline V gene encodes CDR1 ENHRY and CDR2 SYGVKD. The CDR3 reads CAISGTGDRNQPQHF. DNA of the CDR3: TGTGCCATCAGCGGGACAGGGGACCGCAATCAGCCCCAGCATTTT.

In this sample, this clone turned up a few times. The genes are TRBV7-9 and TRBJ2-5; D remains unclear. V was pared by 5 bases and J by 3 bases, with 10 bases between. This CDR3 comprises 13 residues. Germline V CDR1 and CDR2: SEHNR, FQNEAQ (reference sequence). This CDR3 reads CASSQTREETQYF. Here the CDR3 DNA reads TGTGCCAGCAGCCAGACCAGAGAAGAGACCCAGTACTTC.

V gene TRBV30 combines with J gene TRBJ1-2, with 7 bases matching TRBD1. Germline CDR1 is GTSNPN and CDR2 is SVGIG (reference sequence). The V segment lost 4 bases and the J segment 2 bases; nucleotides outside the gene matches: 7. This CDR3 region has 14 residues. CDR3 amino acids: CAWTRDSGNYGYTF. CDR3 DNA sequence: TGTGCCTGGACCAGGGACAGTGGGAACTATGGCTACACCTTC.

This clone was detected a few times. This chain connects TRBV4-1 to TRBJ2-7; D may match TRBD1 or TRBD2 (5 bases each). Germline CDR1 is MGHRA and CDR2 is YSYEKL. V shed 4 bases and J shed 2 bases, with 21 bases lying between them. The CDR3 is 17 residues long. The chain's CDR3 is CASSPDWGTGLPYEQYF. As DNA, the CDR3 is TGCGCCAGCAGCCCCGACTGGGGAACAGGACTTCCCTACGAGCAGTACTTC.

The rearrangement joins TRBV5-6 to TRBJ1-2, with D possibly TRBD1 on 6 matching bases. The CDR3 totals 12 residues. The germline V and J ends were trimmed by 4 bases and 6 bases, with 10 bases remaining between them. The germline gives CDR1 SGHDT, CDR2 YYEEEE. The CDR3, as DNA: TGTGCCAGCAGCACCTACAGGGATGGCTACACCTTC. It specifies CASSTYRDGYTF. Combining the CDR3 with reference TRBV5-6 and TRBJ1-2 gives the whole variable domain DAGVTQSPTHLIKTRGQQVTLRCSPKSGHDTVSWYQQALGQGPQFIFQYYEEEERQRGNFPDRFSGHQFPNYSSELNVNALLLGDSALYLCASSTYRDGYTFGSGTRLTVV.

V usage is TRBV7-6 and J usage is TRBJ2-3, with 9 bases fitting TRBD1. V dropped 1 base and J dropped 0; count of bases not matched to a gene: 2. In germline, CDR1 is SGHVS, CDR2 FNYEAQ. The CDR3 sequence is 16 residues long. CDR3 sequence: CASSLETGGSTDTQYF. The CDR3 region has the DNA TGTGCCAGCAGCTTAGAGACAGGGGGTAGCACAGATACGCAGTATTTT.

V gene TRBV6-5 combines with J gene TRBJ2-2; 7 nucleotides align to TRBD1. The CDR3 consists of 16 residues. With V trimmed by 2 bases and J by 4 bases, 7 bases remained unmatched. Looked up from germline, CDR1 is MNHEY and CDR2 is SVGAGI. CDR3 amino acids: CASSYEWAGGTGELFF. In DNA, the CDR3 is TGTGCCAGCAGTTACGAATGGGCAGGGGGCACCGGGGAGCTGTTTTTT.

Only one count was recorded for this clone. V usage is TRBV30 and J usage is TRBJ1-3; D remains ambiguous. Trimming took off 2 bases at V and 0 bases at J, with 5 bases between the two ends. Germline CDR1 GTSNPN, CDR2 SVGIG (reference sequence). The CDR3 has 13 residues. Here the CDR3 reads CAWSTSSGNTIYF. In nucleotides, the CDR3 is TGTGCCTGGAGTACCAGCTCTGGAAACACCATATATTTT.